This record looks at one T cell receptor (beta chain) sequence and its context. CDR1 is MDHEN and CDR2 is SYDVKM in the germline V gene. The CDR3 is made up of 16 amino acids. The trim removed 2 bases at V and 2 bases at J, leaving 7 bases unmatched. Original methodology: It was from reference gene primer amplification that nucleated cell counts were estimated. TCRdb keeps only in-frame clones here, not all; method: immunoSEQ multiplex PCR. V and J calls and clone size are those listed in that table; D and trimming were worked out from the DNA. The repertoire holds about 140,000 clones, with more than 75% as singletons. The data derive from a study of blood T cell repertoires in COVID-19. About the research overall: Material from acute and convalescent COVID-19 was sourced from the United States, Italy and Spain. T cells, B-cell-depleted T cells, or PBMCs supplied cDNA or gDNA.

The sequencing input was peripheral blood. The rearrangement uses TRBV28 and TRBJ2-7, with 9 bases aligning to TRBD2. The TCR originated in a human donor in a cohort sampled during active COVID-19. The CDR3 reads CASSLVAGGPPYEQYF. The CDR3 region has the DNA TGTGCCAGCAGTTTAGTGGCGGGAGGGCCTCCCTACGAGCAGTACTTC.